The clone carrying this TCR beta chain was recorded many times. Its antigen is unidentified. This specimen comes from a study of metastatic and nonmetastatic thyroid tumors. Study-level information: Both malignant and benign thyroid patients supplied peripheral blood and tumor or nodule tissue samples, across which the repertoires of these patients were then compared.

TCRdb used MiXCR to call clones anew from the PCR reads. The data contain around 18,000 clones, around 26% of them singletons. The CDR3 is 15 amino acids. Germline values: CDR1 SGHNT, CDR2 YYREEE (reference sequence). With 3 bases clipped from V and 6 bases from J, the junction kept 7 bases outside the gene matches. The study's findings and limits: TCR beta diversity was reportedly significantly higher in malignant thyroid tumors than benign nodules, in blood and tumor.

Each patient went into thyroid surgery without having received any treatment. The sequencing sample was made of tumor tissue. This sequence was found in a female donor with papillary thyroid cancer or a benign thyroid nodule (not recorded which). Some clones in this sample may be carry-over from other donors' samples. The chain employs TRBV5-4 and TRBJ2-1, with 9 bases aligning to TRBD2. CDR3 nucleotide sequence: TGTGCCAGCAGCTATATAGCGGGAGAGTTCAATGAGCAGTTCTTC. Protein: CASSYIAGEFNEQFF.